One sample yielded the 10 T cell receptor beta chains listed below, sequenced in a study of siplizumab effects on memory and regulatory T cells. Generated by immunoSEQ multiplex PCR, the TCRdb table keeps only in-frame clones and is missing some. This sample carries 100,000 or so clones, about 93% of them seen once, and the ten largest clones take roughly 0.16%. Input material: non-Treg CD4+ T cells sorted from blood. The receptors originated from a human donor in good health.

V usage is TRBV7-2 and J usage is TRBJ1-2; D possibly corresponds to TRBD1 (5 bases). This CDR3 has 15 residues. Per germline, CDR1 SGHTA and CDR2 FQGNSA. V lost 2 bases and J 8 bases, leaving 18 bases between the germline ends. The CDR3 region is CASSLSGPQGEGYTF. The CDR3 DNA sequence: TGTGCCAGCAGCTTATCAGGGCCCCAAGGTGAGGGCTACACCTTC.

This rearrangement joins TRBV6-5 to TRBJ2-3; D not certain. V lost 6 bases to trimming and J lost 2 bases, with 9 bases between them. Germline V gives CDR1 MNHEY, CDR2 SVGAGI. The CDR3 consists of 13 residues. This CDR3 is CASRPRATDTQYF. The CDR3 DNA sequence: TGTGCCAGCAGACCAAGGGCCACAGATACGCAGTATTTT.

This sequence joins TRBV5-1 and TRBJ1-5; 9 bases line up with TRBD1. There are 14 residues in the CDR3. The ends lost 4 bases at V and 4 bases at J; junction bases unmatched: 3. From germline, CDR1 is SGHRS and CDR2 YFSETQ. The CDR3 nucleotides are TGCGCCAGCAGCACTGGACAGGGGAATCAGCCCCAGCATTTT. Translating gives CASSTGQGNQPQHF.

The chain employs TRBV7-3 and TRBJ2-3; 9 bases are shared with TRBD1. The trim removed 5 bases at V and 2 bases at J, leaving 5 bases unmatched. The CDR3 is 15 residues long. Germline CDR1 is SGHTA and CDR2 is FQGTGA. The CDR3 DNA reads as TGTGCCAGCAGCCGCCGGGACAGGGTCACAGATACGCAGTATTTT. Encoded protein: CASSRRDRVTDTQYF.

The chain couples TRBV4-2 to TRBJ1-4, with 11 bases that match TRBD1. Germline loops: CDR1 LGHNA, CDR2 YNFKEQ. V lost 4 bases and J lost 0; bases outside the gene matches: 7. There are 18 residues in the CDR3. The CDR3 spells CASSPSGTGGPTNEKLFF. In nucleotides, the CDR3 is TGTGCCAGCAGCCCGTCCGGGACAGGGGGTCCAACTAATGAAAAACTGTTTTTT.

V and J are TRBV18 and TRBJ1-2, with D unresolved. V lost 1 base to trimming and J lost 4 bases, with 4 bases between them. Germline loops: CDR1 KGHSH, CDR2 LQKENI. The CDR3 contains 12 residues. The CDR3 loop reads CASSPRSYGYTF. The CDR3 nucleotides read TGTGCCAGCTCACCACGCAGCTATGGCTACACCTTC.

J is TRBJ1-2 and V is TRBV18; D unresolved. Trimming shortened V by 5 bases and J by 2 bases, and 15 bases separated the two germline ends. From germline, CDR1 is KGHSH and CDR2 LQKENI. The length of the CDR3 is 15 residues. CDR3 loop: CASSSSGGRNYGYTF. The DNA of the CDR3 is TGTGCCAGCTCATCTTCCGGCGGCAGGAACTATGGCTACACCTTC.

The genes are TRBV10-3 and TRBJ2-7; 7 bases map to TRBD1. CDR3 length: 13 residues. J lost 6 bases, V lost 6 bases, and 8 bases had no gene match. In germline, CDR1 is ENHRY, CDR2 SYGVKD. This CDR3 reads CAIRPDRVREQYF. CDR3 nucleotide sequence: TGTGCCATCAGACCTGACAGGGTACGCGAGCAGTACTTC.

The genes are TRBV7-9 and TRBJ1-3; 7 nucleotides agree with TRBD1. CDR1 is SEHNR, CDR2 FQNEAQ, per germline (reference sequence). This CDR3 has 14 amino acids. Trimming cost V 4 bases and J 2 bases; bases outside gene matches: 2. CDR3: CASSSQGAGNTIYF. CDR3 coding DNA: TGTGCCAGCAGCTCCCAGGGGGCTGGAAACACCATATATTTT.

The chain is built from TRBV6-6 and TRBJ1-1, with TRBD1 matching 7 bases. The trim removed 2 bases at V and 0 bases at J, leaving 6 bases unmatched. The germline V gene has CDR1 MNHNY and CDR2 SVGAGI (reference sequence). The CDR3 has 16 residues. The CDR3: CASSYTTGTVNTEAFF. CDR3 DNA: TGTGCCAGCAGTTACACTACCGGGACAGTGAACACTGAAGCTTTCTTT.